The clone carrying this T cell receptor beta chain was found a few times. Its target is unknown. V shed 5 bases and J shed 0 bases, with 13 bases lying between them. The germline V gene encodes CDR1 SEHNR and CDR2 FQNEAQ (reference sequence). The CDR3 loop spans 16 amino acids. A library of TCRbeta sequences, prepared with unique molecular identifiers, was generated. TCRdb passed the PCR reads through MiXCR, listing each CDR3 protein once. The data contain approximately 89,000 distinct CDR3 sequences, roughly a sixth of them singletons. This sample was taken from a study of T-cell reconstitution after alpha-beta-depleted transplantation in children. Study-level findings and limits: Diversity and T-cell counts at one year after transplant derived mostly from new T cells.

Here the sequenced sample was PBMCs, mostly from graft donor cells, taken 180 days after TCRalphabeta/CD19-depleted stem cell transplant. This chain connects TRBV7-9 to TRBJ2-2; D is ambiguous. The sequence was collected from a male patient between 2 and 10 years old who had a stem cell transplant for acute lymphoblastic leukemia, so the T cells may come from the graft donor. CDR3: CASSPRPPPNTGELFF. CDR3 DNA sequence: TGTGCCAGCAGCCCCCGCCCCCCTCCGAACACCGGGGAGCTGTTTTTT.